This TCR beta chain was sequenced during a study of blood T cell repertoires in COVID-19. Whole-study context: The origin of the acute and convalescent COVID-19 samples was the United States, Italy and Spain.

In this sample, this clone turned up once. Original processing methods: Estimation of nucleated cell counts relied on the amplification of reference gene primers. Measured with immunoSEQ multiplex PCR; TCRdb has only the in-frame clones, and not every one. The D gene and trimming were derived from the DNA, and the V and J assignments and clone size from that table. There are fewer than 85,000 clones in the sample; more than 80% occur only once, and about 4.6% lies in the top ten. Trimming cost V 6 bases and J 7 bases; bases outside gene matches: 8. The CDR3 contains 15 residues. In germline, CDR1 is MDHEN, CDR2 SYDVKM.

The specimen was peripheral blood. The receptor was derived from a man older than 75 with acute or convalescent COVID-19. The V call is TRBV28, the J call TRBJ2-1; TRBD2 aligns across 11 bases. The CDR3 DNA is TGTGCCAGCAGGCCCCTAGCGGGAGGATCTAATGAGCAGTTCTTC. Encoded protein: CASRPLAGGSNEQFF.